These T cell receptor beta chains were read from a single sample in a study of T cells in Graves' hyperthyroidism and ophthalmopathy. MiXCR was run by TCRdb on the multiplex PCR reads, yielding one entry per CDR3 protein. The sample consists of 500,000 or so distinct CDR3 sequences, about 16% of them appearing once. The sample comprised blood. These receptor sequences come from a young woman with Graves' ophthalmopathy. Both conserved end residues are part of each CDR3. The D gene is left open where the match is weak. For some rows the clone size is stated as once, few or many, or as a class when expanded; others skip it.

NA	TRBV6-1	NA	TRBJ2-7	CATRAQRVTYEQYF	TGTGCCACCAGGGCCCAGAGAGTAACCTACGAGCAGTACTTC
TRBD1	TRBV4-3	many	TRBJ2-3	CASSLSTGTGGTDTQYF	TGCGCCAGCAGCCTGAGTACCGGGACAGGGGGGACAGATACGCAGTATTTT
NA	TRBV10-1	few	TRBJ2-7	CASSDLTGQYF	TGCGCCAGCAGTGATTTAACGGGGCAGTACTTC
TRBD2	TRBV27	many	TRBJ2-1	CASSFETSGRSLYSNEQFF	TGTGCCAGCAGTTTCGAGACTAGCGGGAGGTCCCTTTATAGCAATGAGCAGTTCTTC
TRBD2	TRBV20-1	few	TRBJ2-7	CSARGELAGVLYEQYF	TGCAGTGCTAGGGGCGAGCTAGCGGGAGTCCTCTACGAGCAGTACTTC
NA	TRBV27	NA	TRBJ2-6	CASSLLIQGSGANVLTF	TGTGCCAGCAGTTTACTTATACAGGGCTCTGGGGCCAACGTCCTGACTTTC
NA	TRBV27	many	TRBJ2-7	CASSFRQSYEQYF	TGTGCCAGCAGTTTCCGACAGTCCTACGAGCAGTACTTC
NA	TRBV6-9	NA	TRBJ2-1	CASSYNSLAEPQENEQFF	TGTGCCAGCAGTTATAATTCCTTAGCGGAGCCCCAGGAGAATGAGCAGTTCTTC
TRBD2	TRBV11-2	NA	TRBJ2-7	CVSRGGSYEQYF	TGTGTCAGCCGGGGCGGGAGCTACGAGCAGTACTTC
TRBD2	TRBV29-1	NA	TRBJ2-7	CSVEKGAGGACEQYF	TGCAGCGTTGAAAAGGGAGCGGGGGGGGCGTGCGAGCAGTACTTC
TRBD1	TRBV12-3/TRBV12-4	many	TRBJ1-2	CASSSDTGGYYGYTF	TGTGCCAGCAGTTCAGACACAGGGGGCTACTATGGCTACACCTTC
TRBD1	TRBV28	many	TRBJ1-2	CASTRDSYGYTF	TGTGCCAGCACCAGGGACAGCTATGGCTACACCTTC
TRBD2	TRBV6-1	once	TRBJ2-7	CASSTPPTSGRGGARTYEQYF	TGTGCCAGCAGTACTCCACCGACTAGCGGGAGAGGAGGGGCCCGGACGTACGAGCAGTACTTC
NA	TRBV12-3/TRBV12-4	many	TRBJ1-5	CASSAPGTTNQPQHF	TGTGCCAGCAGCGCCCCCGGGACAACAAATCAGCCCCAGCATTTT
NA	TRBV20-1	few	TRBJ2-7	CSAREGSVEQYF	TGCAGTGCGAGAGAGGGATCGGTCGAGCAGTACTTC
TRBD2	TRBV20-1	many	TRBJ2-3	CSARLAADSTQYF	TGCAGTGCTAGACTAGCGGCAGATAGTACGCAGTATTTT
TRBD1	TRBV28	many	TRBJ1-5	CASSLAGGGSNQPQHF	TGTGCCAGCAGTTTGGCAGGGGGGGGGAGCAATCAGCCCCAGCATTTT
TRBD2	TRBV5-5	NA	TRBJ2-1	CASSLGIGEGNEQFF	TGTGCCAGCAGCTTGGGAATAGGGGAGGGAAATGAGCAGTTCTTC
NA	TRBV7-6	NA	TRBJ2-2	CASSLVIPSGVNTGELFF	TGTGCCAGCAGCTTAGTCATCCCTTCAGGGGTTAACACCGGGGAGCTGTTTTTT
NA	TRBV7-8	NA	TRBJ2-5	CASNGGEETQYF	TGTGCCAGCAACGGCGGGGAGGAGACCCAGTACTTC
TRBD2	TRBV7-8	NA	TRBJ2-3	CASSLSGAPDTQYF	TGTGCCAGCAGCCTCAGCGGGGCCCCAGATACGCAGTATTTT
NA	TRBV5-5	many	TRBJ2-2	CASSTGANTGELFF	TGTGCCAGCAGCACCGGGGCGAACACCGGGGAGCTGTTTTTT
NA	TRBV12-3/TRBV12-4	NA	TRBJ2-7	CASSFGQGSDEQYF	TGTGCCAGCAGTTTTGGTCAGGGGTCCGACGAGCAGTACTTC
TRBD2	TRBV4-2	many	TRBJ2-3	CASSLRLAGDDTDTQYF	TGTGCCAGCAGCCTTCGACTAGCGGGAGATGATACAGATACGCAGTATTTT
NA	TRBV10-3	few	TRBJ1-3	CAIRTAGRGNTIYF	TGTGCCATCAGGACGGCAGGCAGAGGAAACACCATATATTTT
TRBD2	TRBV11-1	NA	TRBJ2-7	CASSYELAGGQYEQYF	TGTGCCAGCAGTTACGAACTAGCGGGAGGGCAGTACGAGCAGTACTTC
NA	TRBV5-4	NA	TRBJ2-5	CASSLAGRRQETQYF	TGTGCCAGCAGCTTGGCCGGCAGGAGACAAGAGACCCAGTACTTC
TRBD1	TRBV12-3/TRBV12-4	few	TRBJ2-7	CASSPGDREGHEQYF	TGTGCCAGCAGTCCAGGGGACAGGGAGGGCCACGAGCAGTACTTC
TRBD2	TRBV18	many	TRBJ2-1	CASSPASGRYEQFF	TGTGCCAGCTCACCGGCCAGCGGGAGGTATGAGCAGTTCTTC
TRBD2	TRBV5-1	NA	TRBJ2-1	CASSQPLAGVFHEQFF	TGCGCCAGCAGCCAACCACTAGCGGGAGTATTTCATGAGCAGTTCTTC
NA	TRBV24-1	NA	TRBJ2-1	CATSDLRTKAEQFF	TGTGCCACCAGTGACCTTCGGACGAAGGCTGAGCAGTTCTTC
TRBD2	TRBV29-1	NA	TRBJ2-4	CSEPGLAANIQYF	TGCAGCGAGCCGGGACTAGCGGCAAACATTCAGTACTTC
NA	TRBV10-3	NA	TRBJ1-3	CASLTGNTIYF	TGTGCCTCGCTAACTGGAAACACCATATATTTT
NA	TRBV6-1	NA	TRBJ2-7	CASSEALSSSYEQYF	TGTGCCAGCAGTGAAGCGCTCAGTAGCTCCTACGAGCAGTACTTC
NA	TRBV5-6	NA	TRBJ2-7	CASSPPPWVVGYEQYF	TGTGCCAGCAGCCCTCCCCCCTGGGTTGTGGGCTACGAGCAGTACTTC
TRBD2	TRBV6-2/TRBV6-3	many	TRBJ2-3	CASSYPSGYTDTQYF	TGTGCCAGCAGTTATCCTAGCGGGTACACAGATACGCAGTATTTT
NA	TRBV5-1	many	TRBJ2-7	CASTPRDFSYEQYF	TGCGCCAGCACCCCCCGGGACTTCTCCTACGAGCAGTACTTC
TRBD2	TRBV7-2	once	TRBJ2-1	CASNLAGGTYNEQFF	TGTGCCAGCAACCTAGCGGGAGGTACCTACAATGAGCAGTTCTTC
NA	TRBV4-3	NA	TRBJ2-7	CASSQGWSTVQREQYF	TGCGCCAGCAGCCAAGGTTGGTCCACAGTCCAGAGGGAGCAGTACTTC
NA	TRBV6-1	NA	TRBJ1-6	CASSEARNSPLHF	TGTGCCAGCAGTGAAGCGAGAAATTCACCCCTCCACTTT
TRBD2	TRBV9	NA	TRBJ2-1	CASSVEVAGANEQFF	TGTGCCAGCAGCGTAGAGGTAGCGGGGGCCAATGAGCAGTTCTTC
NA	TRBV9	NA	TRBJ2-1	CASNVPREGLGYEQFF	TGTGCCAGCAACGTACCGCGGGAAGGGTTGGGGTATGAGCAGTTCTTC
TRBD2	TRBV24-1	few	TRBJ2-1	CATSDFYGLAGGNNEQFF	TGTGCCACCAGTGATTTCTATGGACTAGCGGGAGGGAACAATGAGCAGTTCTTC
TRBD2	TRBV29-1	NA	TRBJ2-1	CSVGSPLAGVNEQFF	TGCAGCGTTGGATCCCCACTAGCGGGGGTTAATGAGCAGTTCTTC
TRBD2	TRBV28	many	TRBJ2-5	CASSFLAGGTETQYF	TGTGCCAGCAGTTTCCTAGCGGGAGGGACGGAGACCCAGTACTTC
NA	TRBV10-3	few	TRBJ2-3	CAISGGQRITDTQYF	TGTGCCATCAGTGGAGGCCAGCGGATAACAGATACGCAGTATTTT
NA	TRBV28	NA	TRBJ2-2	CAVGSNTGELFF	TGTGCCGTGGGCTCGAACACCGGGGAGCTGTTTTTT
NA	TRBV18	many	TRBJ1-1	CASSPRWAQGLNTEAFF	TGTGCCAGCTCACCAAGGTGGGCACAGGGACTGAACACTGAAGCTTTCTTT
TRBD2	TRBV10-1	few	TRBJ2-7	CASSELAGAGEQYF	TGCGCCAGCAGTGAGCTAGCGGGAGCGGGGGAGCAGTACTTC
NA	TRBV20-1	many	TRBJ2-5	CSARTGREEETQYF	TGCAGTGCTAGGACGGGAAGGGAGGAAGAGACCCAGTACTTC
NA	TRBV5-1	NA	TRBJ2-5	CASSGTGQMQETQYF	TGCGCCAGCAGCGGGACGGGTCAAATGCAAGAGACCCAGTACTTC